Detailed here is one T cell receptor beta chain. This sample stems from a study of T cell changes during pregnancy in multiple sclerosis. Assay used: immunoSEQ multiplex PCR; TCRdb lists only in-frame clones, some missing. The repertoire includes 57,000 or so clones, under 95% of them detected once, and 1.3% sits in the top ten. This receptor was taken from a female donor with multiple sclerosis, enrolled in a pregnancy study. The sequences come from peripheral blood, collected in the second trimester of pregnancy.

The CDR3 nucleotides read TGTGCCAGCAGCTTAGGGAGGCCCAACTACGAGCAGTACTTC. Its protein is CASSLGRPNYEQYF. The rearrangement joins TRBV13 to TRBJ2-7; the D is unclear. The V gene's germline CDR1 is PRHDT and CDR2 FYEKMQ (reference sequence). The CDR3 length is 14 residues. Trimming removed 0 bases from V and 3 bases from J, with 9 bases in between.